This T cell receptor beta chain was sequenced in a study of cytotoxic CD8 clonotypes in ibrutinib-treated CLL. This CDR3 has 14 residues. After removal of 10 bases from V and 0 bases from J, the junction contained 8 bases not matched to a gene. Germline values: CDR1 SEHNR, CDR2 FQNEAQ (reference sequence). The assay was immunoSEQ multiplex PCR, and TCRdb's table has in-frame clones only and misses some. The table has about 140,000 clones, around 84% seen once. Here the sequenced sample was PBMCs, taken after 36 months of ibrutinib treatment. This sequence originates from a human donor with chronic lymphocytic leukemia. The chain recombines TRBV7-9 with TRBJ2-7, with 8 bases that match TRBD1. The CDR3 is CATKTGTGSYEQYF. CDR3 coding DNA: TGTGCCACCAAAACCGGGACAGGCTCCTACGAGCAGTACTTC.